The 21 T cell receptor beta chains presented below share a single source sample, sequenced in a study of blood T cells in healthy people across ages. With a J-beta primer mix and a sample-barcoded 5' primer, a second PCR ran about 6 to 11 cycles. TCRdb reanalysed the 5' RACE reads using MiXCR and keeps one entry per CDR3 protein. The table has hundreds of thousands of distinct CDR3 sequences, roughly 32% seen once; the top ten hold 15%. Material: blood. The receptors derive from a woman aged 80 or over in good health.

Comment on this clonotype: It may be a read error: a sequence one base away is much more abundant. The CDR3: CASSLVGTGRNEQVF. As DNA, the CDR3 is TGTGCCAGCAGCTTAGTTGGGACAGGGCGCAATGAGCAGGTCTTC. The gene calls are TRBV7-2 and TRBJ2-1; 9 bases fit TRBD1. Looked up from germline, CDR1 is SGHTA and CDR2 is FQGNSA. CDR3 length: 15 residues.

The gene calls are TRBV9 and TRBJ2-3; D is unresolved. Trimming shortened V by 3 bases and J by 8 bases, and 13 bases separated the two germline ends. Looked up from germline, CDR1 is SGDLS and CDR2 is YYNGEE. CDR3 length equals 13 residues. CDR3 in amino acids: CASSESSIGTQYF. CDR3 sequence (DNA): TGTGCCAGCAGCGAGTCGTCTATAGGTACGCAGTATTTT. The full variable domain, in which reference TRBV9 and TRBJ2-3 provide the parts outside the CDR3, is DSGVTQTPKHLITATGQRVTLRCSPRSGDLSVYWYQQSLDQGLQFLIQYYNGEERAKGNILERFSAQQFPDLHSELNLSSLELGDSALYFCASSESSIGTQYFGPGTRLTVL.

This clonotype was seen ten or more times. The rearrangement links TRBV28 to TRBJ1-2, with D uncertain. Germline loops: CDR1 MDHEN, CDR2 SYDVKM. The CDR3 consists of 11 residues. Trimming stripped 6 bases from V and 4 bases from J, with 6 bases between. CDR3 sequence reads: CASRLGYGYTF. In DNA, the CDR3 is TGTGCCAGCAGGCTGGGCTATGGCTACACCTTC.

The chain combines TRBV29-1 with TRBJ2-5; D not certain. This CDR3 spans 13 amino acids. V lost 4 bases to trimming and J lost 1 base, with 10 bases between them. Germline values: CDR1 SQVTM, CDR2 ANQGSEA. In nucleotides, the CDR3 is TGCAGCGTTGGTGGCAGGCTCCAAGAGACCCAGTACTTC. This encodes CSVGGRLQETQYF.

This clonotype was detected ten times or more. The chain recombines TRBV10-3 with TRBJ1-2, with D tentatively TRBD1 (6 bases). The CDR3 has 15 amino acids. In germline, CDR1 is ENHRY, CDR2 SYGVKD. With 8 bases removed from V and 2 bases from J, the gap between germline ends came to 18 bases. The CDR3 nucleotides are TGTGCCATCTCCCCCCAGGGGATGGGGAACTATGGCTACACCTTC. Translating gives CAISPQGMGNYGYTF.

The chain has TRBV20-1 and TRBJ1-5; unclear D gene. V lost 5 bases to trimming and J lost 0 bases, with 8 bases between them. There are 13 residues in the CDR3. Germline values: CDR1 DFQATT, CDR2 SNEGSKA (reference sequence). The CDR3 sequence: CSAFSDSNQPQHF. The CDR3, as DNA: TGCAGTGCTTTCAGCGATAGCAATCAGCCCCAGCATTTT.

This clonotype was seen only a few times. This chain uses TRBV7-6 with TRBJ1-1, with unresolved D. From germline, CDR1 is SGHVS and CDR2 FNYEAQ. V dropped 4 bases and J dropped 1 base, with 7 bases sitting between them. The CDR3 contains 13 residues. CDR3 amino acids: CASSSHRNTEAFF. As DNA, the CDR3 is TGTGCCAGCAGCTCGCACCGGAACACTGAAGCTTTCTTT.

This clonotype was seen ten or more times. The V gene is TRBV7-9, the J gene TRBJ1-1; TRBD1 aligns across 9 bases. V was clipped by 5 bases and J by 3 bases; unmatched bases: 1. The germline V gene encodes CDR1 SEHNR and CDR2 FQNEAQ (reference sequence). This CDR3 has 13 residues. The CDR3 DNA reads as TGTGCCAGCAGCGGACAGGGGTACACTGAAGCTTTCTTT. Translated, it gives CASSGQGYTEAFF.

This clonotype appeared many times. This sequence joins TRBV2 and TRBJ1-4; TRBD1 might be the D (5 bases). The germline V gene has CDR1 SNHLY and CDR2 FYNNEI. The CDR3 loop spans 13 amino acids. V was pared by 4 bases and J by 13 bases, with 16 bases between. CDR3 protein: CASSGPGLRGLFF. In DNA form, the CDR3 reads TGTGCCAGCAGTGGCCCAGGGCTCCGGGGACTGTTTTTT.

The sample holds a few counts of this clonotype. The rearrangement joins TRBV18 to TRBJ1-1; 7 nucleotides align to TRBD1. The CDR3 runs to 14 residues. Germline CDR1 KGHSH, CDR2 LQKENI. The trim removed 3 bases at V and 3 bases at J, leaving 4 bases unmatched. In DNA, the CDR3 is TGTGCCAGCTCACCGACAGGGTGGGACACTGAAGCTTTCTTT. It yields the protein CASSPTGWDTEAFF. Looking up the rest from reference TRBV18 and TRBJ1-1 gives the full variable domain: NAGVMQNPRHLVRRRGQEARLRCSPMKGHSHVYWYRQLPEEGLKFMVYLQKENIIDESGMPKERFSAEFPKEGPSILRIQQVVRGDSAAYFCASSPTGWDTEAFFGQGTRLTVV.

The gene calls are TRBV28 and TRBJ1-5; tentatively, D is TRBD1 (6 bases). This CDR3 region has 16 residues. The V gene lost 10 bases and the J gene lost 0 bases, with 19 bases spanning the gap. CDR1 MDHEN and CDR2 SYDVKM come from the germline V gene. This CDR3 is CATSWGGFYSNQPQHF. DNA of the CDR3: TGTGCCACCTCCTGGGGGGGCTTTTATAGCAATCAGCCCCAGCATTTT.

This clonotype was observed at least ten times. The V call is TRBV6-6, the J call TRBJ2-1; a weak D match, TRBD1 (6 bases). CDR3 length: 15 residues. V gave up 8 bases and J gave up 4 bases, with 18 bases separating them. Per the germline V gene, CDR1 is MNHNY and CDR2 is SVGAGI (reference sequence). DNA of the CDR3: TGTGCCAGCTTCAATCAGGGGCCCCTATACAATGAGCAGTTCTTC. It encodes CASFNQGPLYNEQFF.

The rearrangement uses TRBV7-2 and TRBJ2-2; TRBD2 agrees at 12 bases. This CDR3 is built from 16 residues. The V and J ends lost 7 bases and 6 bases, in that order; junction bases with no gene match: 9. CDR1 and CDR2 from the germline V gene are SGHTA and FQGNSA. Written as DNA, the CDR3 is TGTGCCAGCACCGGGGCCCTAGCGGGGGGGGCCGGGGAGCTGTTTTTT. This encodes CASTGALAGGAGELFF.

This clonotype was seen a handful of times. The chain employs TRBV20-1 and TRBJ2-2; the match to TRBD2 covers 11 bases. From germline, CDR1 is DFQATT and CDR2 SNEGSKA (reference sequence). V was pared by 7 bases and J by 5 bases, with 9 bases of the junction left unmatched. CDR3 length equals 15 residues. CDR3 protein: CSVPTSGGFTGELFF. For the CDR3, the DNA is TGCAGTGTGCCAACTAGCGGGGGTTTTACCGGGGAGCTGTTTTTT.

This clonotype was seen repeatedly, ten times or more. The chain is built from TRBV20-1 and TRBJ2-3; D perhaps matches TRBD2 (8 bases). Per germline, CDR1 DFQATT and CDR2 SNEGSKA (reference sequence). V was shortened by 3 bases and J by 8 bases, with 21 bases between the two germline ends. CDR3 length equals 15 residues. The CDR3 region has the DNA TGCAGTGCTAGTCCGACAGCGGGGGCAGGGGGTACGCAGTATTTT. Protein: CSASPTAGAGGTQYF.

CDR3 DNA sequence: TGCGCCAGCAGCAAAAAGCCCGATTACTCCTACAATGAGCAGTTCTTC. Protein sequence: CASSKKPDYSYNEQFF. The rearrangement joins TRBV4-1 to TRBJ2-1; no definite D call. V was clipped by 5 bases and J by 0 bases, with 14 bases between them. The CDR3 sequence is 16 residues long. CDR1 is MGHRA, CDR2 YSYEKL, per germline.

This clonotype was seen many times. The rearrangement links TRBV9 to TRBJ2-3; the match to TRBD2 covers 12 bases. V trimming: 2 bases; J trimming: 0 bases; junction bases outside the gene matches: 7. CDR1 and CDR2 (germline): SGDLS, YYNGEE. This CDR3 spans 18 amino acids. In DNA, the CDR3 is TGTGCCAGCAGCGTCCCGAGGACTAGCGGGGAAAGCACAGATACGCAGTATTTT. Translation gives CASSVPRTSGESTDTQYF.

About this clonotype: With a much larger clone just one base away, this may be a read error. The J gene is TRBJ2-5, the V gene TRBV6-2 or TRBV6-3, with 7 bases fitting TRBD2. Germline CDR1 and CDR2: MNHEY and SVGEGT. The CDR3 is 14 residues long. The J segment lost 13 bases and the V segment lost 5 bases, leaving 16 bases of the junction unmatched. This CDR3 reads CASSPRGVSYERYF. The DNA of the CDR3 is TGTGCCAGCAGTCCCCGGGGGGTTTCATACGAGCGGTACTTC.

This clonotype was counted a few times. The chain uses TRBV5-1 and TRBJ1-1, with TRBD1 identical over 7 bases. The CDR3 totals 15 residues. V lost 1 base and J lost 4; bases outside the gene matches: 7. CDR1 and CDR2 from the germline V gene are SGHRS and YFSETQ. CDR3 sequence (DNA): TGCGCCAGCAGCTTGACAGGGGTTTATTCCACTGAAGCTTTCTTT. Translated: CASSLTGVYSTEAFF.

This clonotype was detected ten times or more. This chain joins TRBV7-9 and TRBJ2-3; D assignment may be TRBD1 or TRBD2 (5 bases each). V lost 4 bases and J 10 bases, leaving 12 bases between the germline ends. This CDR3 comprises 12 residues. Per the germline V gene, CDR1 is SEHNR and CDR2 is FQNEAQ (reference sequence). CDR3 in amino acids: CASSSGTVPQYF. The CDR3 region has the DNA TGTGCCAGCAGCTCCGGGACGGTCCCGCAGTATTTT.

The chain combines TRBV7-2 with TRBJ1-5; 8 nucleotides line up with TRBD1. This CDR3 is built from 13 residues. Germline V lookup: CDR1 SGHTA, CDR2 FQGNSA. V dropped 5 bases and J dropped 7; count of bases not matched to a gene: 4. In DNA, the CDR3 is TGTGCCAGCAGCAAGGACAGGGTACAGCCCCAGCATTTT. This codes for CASSKDRVQPQHF.